The 2 T cell receptor beta chains reported below all come from one sample, sequenced in a study of blood T cell repertoires in COVID-19. Assay: immunoSEQ multiplex PCR; the TCRdb copy retains only in-frame clones and omits some. The sample carries 70,000 to 75,000 clones, about 88% recorded once. Material for sequencing was peripheral blood. These receptors were taken from a human donor in a cohort sampled during active COVID-19.

In this sample, this clone turned up once. V and J are TRBV30 and TRBJ2-1; 12 bases align to TRBD2. V was clipped by 3 bases and J by 5 bases; unmatched bases: 8. CDR3 size: 16 residues. Germline V gene lookup returns CDR1 GTSNPN and CDR2 SVGIG (reference sequence). The CDR3 nucleotides are TGTGCCTGGAGGCCTTCCGGACTAGCGGGAAACAATGAGCAGTTCTTC. The encoded protein is CAWRPSGLAGNNEQFF.

This sequence joins TRBV11-2 and TRBJ1-1; perhaps TRBD1 as D (5 bases). Trimming cost V 1 base and J 4 bases, with 16 bases left between them. This CDR3 contains 16 residues. Germline values: CDR1 SGHAT, CDR2 FQNNGV. The CDR3 DNA follows: TGTGCCAGCAGCTTAGTAGCGCCGGGACTGCCCACTGAAGCTTTCTTT. Protein product: CASSLVAPGLPTEAFF.